Listed here are 13 T cell receptor beta chains from one sample, sequenced in a study of cytomegalovirus exposure and HLA in healthy donors. A multiplex PCR was run with 60 Vbeta primers and 13 Jbeta primers. Clones were read by immunoSEQ multiplex PCR, and TCRdb kept only the in-frame ones, dropping some. The data contain more than 140,000 clones, around 80% of them singletons. Input material: PBMCs. The receptors originated from a man aged 35-49 years in good health and CMV-seronegative.

The chain has TRBV6-5 and TRBJ1-5, with a possible D match to TRBD1 (5 bases). Per the germline V gene, CDR1 is MNHEY and CDR2 is SVGAGI. The CDR3 has 14 residues. The V and J ends lost 4 bases and 6 bases respectively, with 13 bases between them. This CDR3 is CASSSQGVGQPQHF. The CDR3 nucleotides are TGTGCCAGCAGTTCTCAAGGGGTGGGTCAGCCCCAGCATTTT.

This clone was recorded only once. The rearrangement uses TRBV27 and TRBJ2-4, with 7 bases that match TRBD1. CDR3 size: 19 residues. V lost 3 bases, J lost 1 base, and 15 bases stayed unmatched. Germline-derived CDR1 and CDR2 are MNHEY and SMNVEV (reference sequence). The CDR3 DNA reads as TGTGCCAGCAGTTTTGTCCCTCTGAACAGGGGTTTGGCCAAAAACATTCAGTACTTC. Translating gives CASSFVPLNRGLAKNIQYF.

This sequence joins TRBV9 and TRBJ1-2, with 7 bases fitting TRBD1. The CDR3 has 14 residues. Per the germline V gene, CDR1 is SGDLS and CDR2 is YYNGEE. Trimming cost V 0 bases and J 7 bases; bases outside gene matches: 6. CDR3 loop: CASSVDRTGAGYTF. The CDR3 DNA reads as TGTGCCAGCAGCGTAGATCGAACAGGGGCTGGCTACACCTTC.

The chain uses TRBV30 and TRBJ2-3, with 9 nucleotides matching TRBD1. Trimming at V came to 2 bases and at J to 3 bases, leaving 9 bases not matched to a gene. The germline gives CDR1 GTSNPN, CDR2 SVGIG (reference sequence). This CDR3 contains 16 residues. This CDR3 is CAWSPGDRVRTDTQYF. CDR3 coding DNA: TGTGCCTGGAGTCCCGGGGACAGGGTAAGAACAGATACGCAGTATTTT.

The chain has TRBV27 and TRBJ2-2; TRBD2 might be the D (6 bases). V lost 5 bases to trimming and J lost 4 bases, with 17 bases between them. The germline V gene encodes CDR1 MNHEY and CDR2 SMNVEV (reference sequence). The CDR3 sequence is 16 residues long. CDR3 protein: CASSPQTSYGTGELFF. The CDR3 DNA is TGTGCCAGCAGTCCCCAGACTAGTTACGGCACCGGGGAGCTGTTTTTT.

The V call is TRBV12-5, the J call TRBJ1-4; unclear D gene. Trimming took 1 base from V and 5 from J, leaving 8 bases between them. In germline, CDR1 is LGHNT, CDR2 FRNRAP. CDR3 size: 14 residues. In DNA, the CDR3 is TGTGCTAGTGGTTTGGGGCAGTTAAATGAAAAACTGTTTTTT. As protein: CASGLGQLNEKLFF.

The chain links TRBV5-1 to TRBJ2-1; weak D call: TRBD1 (6 bases). Trimming left V 4 bases short and J 4 bases short, with 30 bases between. This CDR3 has 20 residues. Germline loops: CDR1 SGHRS, CDR2 YFSETQ. Here the CDR3 DNA reads TGCGCCAGCAGCCAAACCACGGGACAAAGGCTTATTAGTATTTACAATGAGCAGTTCTTC. Translation: CASSQTTGQRLISIYNEQFF.

This chain joins TRBV5-1 and TRBJ1-1, with D uncertain. The V and J ends lost 0 bases and 1 base respectively, with 7 bases between them. CDR1 and CDR2 from the germline V gene are SGHRS and YFSETQ. There are 14 residues in the CDR3. The CDR3 region is CASSLDSRNTEAFF. Here the CDR3 DNA reads TGCGCCAGCAGCTTGGACAGCAGGAACACTGAAGCTTTCTTT.

This chain uses TRBV19 with TRBJ2-1; D may be TRBD2 (5 bases). The CDR3 runs to 15 residues. The V gene's germline CDR1 is LNHDA and CDR2 SQIVND (reference sequence). The V and J ends lost 4 bases and 2 bases respectively, with 12 bases between them. The CDR3 sequence: CASSSERVPYNEQFF. CDR3 in DNA: TGTGCCAGTAGTAGTGAGAGGGTCCCCTACAATGAGCAGTTCTTC.

This chain uses TRBV27 with TRBJ2-2; D is possibly TRBD1 (5 bases). The CDR3 consists of 12 residues. V lost 6 bases and J lost 3, with 5 bases in between. Per germline, CDR1 MNHEY and CDR2 SMNVEV (reference sequence). The CDR3 DNA reads as TGTGCCAGCAGACAGGACACCGGGGAGCTGTTTTTT. It translates to CASRQDTGELFF.

The V gene is TRBV10-3, the J gene TRBJ1-5; TRBD1 agrees at 8 bases. CDR1 is ENHRY and CDR2 is SYGVKD in the germline V gene. The CDR3 runs to 13 residues. The J segment lost 4 bases and the V segment lost 4 bases, leaving 0 bases of the junction unmatched. This chain's CDR3 is CAISGTGNQPQHF. The CDR3 DNA follows: TGTGCCATCAGTGGGACAGGGAATCAGCCCCAGCATTTT.

The chain joins TRBV12-1 to TRBJ1-1. TRBV12-1 is described as a pseudogene. The CDR3 is 14 amino acids. CDR3 coding DNA: TGTGCCAGCAGCCCCTACTTTACTTCATCCGGGGCTTTCTTT. Amino acids: CASSPYFTSSGAFF.

This clone was detected a few times. V is TRBV28 and J is TRBJ1-1; D gene ambiguous. This CDR3 is built from 14 residues. V was pared by 3 bases and J by 4 bases, with 12 bases between. Germline CDR1 and CDR2: MDHEN and SYDVKM. CDR3 amino acids: CASSFAYTGTEAFF. The CDR3 DNA reads as TGTGCCAGCAGTTTCGCTTACACGGGCACTGAAGCTTTCTTT.